These 19 T cell receptor beta chains came from one sample sequenced in a study of T cell repertoires in cytomegalovirus infection. These receptors lack a known antigen. From the reads, TCRdb called clonotypes with MiXCR, one entry per CDR3 protein. Among around 900,000 distinct CDR3 sequences listed, approximately 31% were seen once. The sample consisted of cultured CD8+ T cells from PBMCs, taken from culture after CMV antigen stimulation. Every receptor here comes from a human donor in good health (CMV status not recorded). Some clones in this sample may be carry-over from other donors' samples.

The table lists this clonotype with many counts. This rearrangement joins TRBV9 to TRBJ1-4; 7 positions match TRBD1. The CDR3 runs 15 residues. Germline-derived CDR1 and CDR2 are SGDLS and YYNGEE. Losses at the gene ends were 4 bases for V and 8 bases for J; bases not matched to a gene: 11. The DNA of the CDR3 is TGTGCCAGCAGCACCGGGGGAGGGGGCCACGAAAAACTGTTTTTT. This codes for CASSTGGGGHEKLFF.

There are a few counts of this clonotype. The chain combines TRBV12-3 or TRBV12-4 with TRBJ1-2; 10 nucleotides agree with TRBD1. The V segment lost 5 bases and the J segment 4 bases; nucleotides outside the gene matches: 7. The CDR3 has 15 amino acids. CDR3 nucleotide sequence: TGTGCCAGCAGTCCGCCGGGACAGGGGTTCTATGGCTACACCTTC. This translates into CASSPPGQGFYGYTF.

The chain is built from TRBV7-6 and TRBJ1-1; D remains ambiguous. The V gene lost 1 base and the J gene lost 4 bases, with 10 bases spanning the gap. This CDR3 contains 14 residues. Germline V gene lookup returns CDR1 SGHVS and CDR2 FNYEAQ. The CDR3 DNA sequence: TGTGCCAGCAGCTTAGGACCGGAGAGCACTGAAGCTTTCTTT. This sequence encodes CASSLGPESTEAFF.

The rearrangement links TRBV10-3 to TRBJ2-5; no clear D gene. Trimming took off 3 bases at V and 4 bases at J, with 6 bases between the two ends. Germline values: CDR1 ENHRY, CDR2 SYGVKD. This CDR3 is built from 12 residues. In DNA form, the CDR3 reads TGTGCCATCAGTGAAGCCCTAGAGACCCAGTACTTC. Translated: CAISEALETQYF.

This clonotype was seen ten or more times. This chain connects TRBV10-2 to TRBJ1-1; no clear D gene. This CDR3 region has 15 residues. The germline V gene has CDR1 WSHSY and CDR2 SAAADI. Between the trimmed V and J ends, which lost 7 bases and 5 bases, there was a span of 20 bases. DNA for the CDR3: TGCGCCAGCATGGAGGGTTTGGGGTATAGGACTGAAGCTTTCTTT. Its protein product is CASMEGLGYRTEAFF.

The table lists this clonotype with a few counts. A clone one base away is much larger, so this may be a read error. The chain recombines TRBV6-2 or TRBV6-3 with TRBJ2-1; TRBD2 is a possible D gene (6 bases). The V gene's germline CDR1 is MNHEY and CDR2 SVGEGT. V lost 8 bases to trimming and J lost 4 bases, with 9 bases between them. The CDR3 covers 12 residues. The CDR3 sequence: CASGGTYNEQFF. CDR3 DNA sequence: TGTGCCAGCGGGGGGACTTACAATGAGCAGTTCTTC.

This clonotype has just a few counts. V usage is TRBV7-6 and J usage is TRBJ2-1, with 9 bases aligning to TRBD2. J was trimmed by 1 base and V by 1 base; bases with no gene match: 17. Germline CDR1 and CDR2: SGHVS and FNYEAQ. This CDR3 is 21 amino acids long. The CDR3 sequence is CASSLEVDGSSGAISYNEQFF. CDR3 nucleotide sequence: TGTGCCAGCAGCTTAGAGGTCGATGGCTCTAGCGGGGCGATATCCTACAATGAGCAGTTCTTC.

This chain connects TRBV6-1 to TRBJ2-3, with D possibly matching TRBD2 (6 bases). Trimming stripped 3 bases from V and 6 bases from J, with 16 bases between. The V gene's germline CDR1 is MNHNS and CDR2 SASEGT. The CDR3 has 15 amino acids. For the CDR3, the DNA is TGTGCCAGCAGTGATGGGACTCACTGGTGGGATACGCAGTATTTT. Amino acid sequence: CASSDGTHWWDTQYF.

This clonotype has a count of ten or more. V gene TRBV7-2 combines with J gene TRBJ2-2, with D uncertain. The CDR3 loop spans 19 amino acids. V lost 3 bases and J 8 bases, leaving 28 bases between the germline ends. Germline loops: CDR1 SGHTA, CDR2 FQGNSA. CDR3 DNA sequence: TGTGCCAGCAGCTTCGATGATTTTGCGCCCAGCTTCTTTACGGGGGAGCTGTTTTTT. Translating it yields CASSFDDFAPSFFTGELFF.

The V gene is TRBV6-2 or TRBV6-3, the J gene TRBJ1-5; no reliable D call. V was trimmed by 1 base and J by 1 base, leaving 5 bases between them. The germline gives CDR1 MNHEY, CDR2 SVGEGT. The CDR3 is 14 residues long. In DNA, the CDR3 is TGTGCCAGCAGTTACTGGGCAAGCAATCAGCCCCAGCATTTT. This encodes CASSYWASNQPQHF.

At least ten counts were recorded for this clonotype. J is TRBJ1-3 and V is TRBV6-5; a possible D gene is TRBD1 (5 bases). CDR1 and CDR2 (germline): MNHEY, SVGAGI. The CDR3 consists of 16 residues. Deletions cut 6 bases from V and 6 bases from J, with 21 bases between. CDR3: CASSKYWGQPSNTIYF. The CDR3 coding sequence is TGTGCCAGCAGCAAATACTGGGGCCAGCCTTCAAACACCATATATTTT.

V gene TRBV28 combines with J gene TRBJ1-1; TRBD1 matches at 8 bases. The CDR3 sequence is 13 residues long. Germline V gene data show CDR1 as MDHEN and CDR2 as SYDVKM. V lost 11 bases to trimming and J lost 1 base; unmatched junction nucleotides: 6. For the CDR3, the DNA is TGTGCCGTGACGGACAGGGCGAACACTGAAGCTTTCTTT. Translating it yields CAVTDRANTEAFF. The full variable domain, completed using reference TRBV28 and TRBJ1-1, is DVKVTQSSRYLVKRTGEKVFLECVQDMDHENMFWYRQDPGLGLRLIYFSYDVKMKEKGDIPEGYSVSREKKERFSLILESASTNQTSMYLCAVTDRANTEAFFGQGTRLTVV.

The rearrangement links TRBV7-9 to TRBJ2-1; D is possibly TRBD2 (6 bases). The V gene lost 4 bases and the J gene lost 7 bases, with 14 bases spanning the gap. From germline, CDR1 is SEHNR and CDR2 FQNEAQ (reference sequence). The CDR3 has 14 residues. DNA of the CDR3: TGTGCCAGCAGCTGGGAGGATAAAGGGAATGAGCAGTTCTTC. It codes for CASSWEDKGNEQFF.

The chain joins TRBV6-2 or TRBV6-3 to TRBJ1-1; no definite D call. The CDR3 has 16 residues. Trimming shortened V by 7 bases and J by 5 bases, and 23 bases separated the two germline ends. Germline CDR1 reads MNHEY; CDR2 reads SVGEGT. CDR3 nucleotides: TGTGCCAGCACTTCTACTGGCGGGAGTGGGCATACTGAAGCTTTCTTT. Translating gives CASTSTGGSGHTEAFF.

The chain joins TRBV7-6 to TRBJ2-1; tentative D call: TRBD2 (5 bases). V lost 1 base and J 13 bases, leaving 8 bases between the germline ends. Germline CDR1 SGHVS, CDR2 FNYEAQ. CDR3 size: 11 residues. CDR3 amino acids: CASSLGLIQFF. The CDR3 nucleotides are TGTGCCAGCAGCTTAGGACTAATACAGTTCTTC.

J is TRBJ1-1 and V is TRBV29-1; 10 bases are a match to TRBD1. V was clipped by 7 bases and J by 3 bases; unmatched bases: 5. Germline V gene lookup returns CDR1 SQVTM and CDR2 ANQGSEA. The CDR3 is 13 residues long. The DNA for the CDR3 is TGCAGCGAGAGGACAGGGGGGGACACTGAAGCTTTCTTT. It encodes CSERTGGDTEAFF.

This clonotype was detected many times. The V and J genes are TRBV27 and TRBJ2-2, with TRBD2 identical over 12 bases. The V segment lost 6 bases and the J segment 1 base; nucleotides outside the gene matches: 3. Germline V gene sequence: CDR1 MNHEY, CDR2 SMNVEV (reference sequence). This CDR3 region has 16 residues. The CDR3 region is CASSLLAGGNTGELFF. CDR3 DNA sequence: TGTGCCAGCAGCTTACTAGCGGGGGGGAACACCGGGGAGCTGTTTTTT.

This clonotype has only a few counts. V and J are TRBV4-1 and TRBJ2-3; D is ambiguous. CDR3 size: 15 residues. Germline V gene lookup returns CDR1 MGHRA and CDR2 YSYEKL. Trimming shortened V by 1 base and J by 3 bases, and 11 bases separated the two germline ends. The CDR3 protein is CASSQGPFQTDTQYF. The CDR3 region has the DNA TGCGCCAGCAGCCAAGGGCCCTTCCAAACAGATACGCAGTATTTT.

This clonotype occurred once. The chain combines TRBV20-1 with TRBJ2-1, with 11 positions matching TRBD2. The length of the CDR3 is 13 residues. Unmatched junction bases numbered 4, after V lost 3 bases and J lost 9 bases. Germline loops: CDR1 DFQATT, CDR2 SNEGSKA (reference sequence). The CDR3 loop is CSASPLAGAEQFF. The CDR3 coding sequence is TGCAGTGCTAGCCCACTAGCGGGGGCTGAGCAGTTCTTC.